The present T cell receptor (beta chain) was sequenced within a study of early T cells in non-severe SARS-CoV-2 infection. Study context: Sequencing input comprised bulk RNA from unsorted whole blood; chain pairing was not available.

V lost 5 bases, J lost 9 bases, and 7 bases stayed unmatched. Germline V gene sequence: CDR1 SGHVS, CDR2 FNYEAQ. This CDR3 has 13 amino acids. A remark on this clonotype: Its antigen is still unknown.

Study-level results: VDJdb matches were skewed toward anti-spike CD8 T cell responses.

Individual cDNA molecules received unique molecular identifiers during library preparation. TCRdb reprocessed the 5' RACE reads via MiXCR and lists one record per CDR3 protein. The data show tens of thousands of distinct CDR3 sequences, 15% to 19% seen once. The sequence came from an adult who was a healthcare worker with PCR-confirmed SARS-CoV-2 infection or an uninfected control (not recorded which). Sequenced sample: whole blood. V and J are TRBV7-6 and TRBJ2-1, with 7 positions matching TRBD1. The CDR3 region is CASSRQGDAEQFF. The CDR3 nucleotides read TGTGCCAGCAGCCGACAGGGTGACGCTGAGCAGTTCTTC.